This T cell receptor beta chain stems from a study of T cells after yellow fever vaccination. Background on the study: Fractions containing few cells were prepared with SMART-Seq v4 Ultra Low Input. General study findings and limits: Most primary-vaccination clones reappeared after the booster (approximately 95% CD4, more than 70% CD8).

For TCR, cDNA came from 5'RACE template switching, which added a universal primer site and UMIs. TCRdb reprocessed the 5' RACE reads with MiXCR, giving one entry per CDR3 protein. The data contain around 100,000 distinct CDR3 sequences, approximately 5.5% of them seen just once; the ten biggest clones take up roughly 39%. On this clonotype itself: The antigen remains undetermined.

The specimen was CD8+ T cells sorted from PBMCs, collected 10 days after the yellow fever booster vaccination. The source of this sequence is a man between 18 and 29 years old who received the YFV17D yellow fever vaccine.

The chain's CDR3 is CASTGTGAYNEQFF. The CDR3, as DNA: TGTGCCAGCACCGGGACAGGGGCTTACAATGAGCAGTTCTTC. The V and J genes are TRBV6-6 and TRBJ2-1; 10 bases match TRBD1. The ends lost 7 bases at V and 4 bases at J; junction bases unmatched: 4. Germline V gene lookup returns CDR1 MNHNY and CDR2 SVGAGI (reference sequence). This CDR3 contains 14 residues.